This passage covers 6 T cell receptor beta chains from one sample sequenced in a study of blood T cell repertoires in COVID-19. Here immunoSEQ multiplex PCR was the method, and the copy in TCRdb shows in-frame clones only, minus some. Among roughly 64,000 clones, about four fifths were seen once, and the ten largest hold under 7%. The sample consisted of peripheral blood. These receptors were obtained from a human donor in a cohort sampled during active COVID-19.

The chain combines TRBV2 with TRBJ1-2; 9 bases fit TRBD1. The CDR3 extends over 15 amino acids. Germline CDR1 reads SNHLY; CDR2 reads FYNNEI. With 4 bases clipped from V and 6 bases from J, the junction kept 9 bases outside the gene matches. CDR3 coding DNA: TGTGCCAGCAGTGGAACTGGACAGGGGTCCAATGGCTACACCTTC. Its protein product is CASSGTGQGSNGYTF.

This clone was seen just once. Here the CDR3 reads CASSLEGQGVRGYTF. CDR3 sequence (DNA): TGTGCCAGCAGCTTAGAGGGACAGGGGGTGAGGGGCTACACCTTC. The chain recombines TRBV7-2 with TRBJ1-2, with 11 bases matching TRBD1. The CDR3 consists of 15 residues. J lost 8 bases, V lost 1 base, and 6 bases had no gene match. CDR1 and CDR2 from the germline V gene are SGHTA and FQGNSA.

V gene TRBV18 combines with J gene TRBJ1-1; D may be TRBD1 (5 bases). This CDR3 has 13 residues. The V end was cut by 8 bases, the J end by 0 bases, with 10 bases between. The germline V gene encodes CDR1 KGHSH and CDR2 LQKENI. CDR3 amino acids: CASGPGLNTEAFF. CDR3 DNA: TGTGCCAGCGGCCCAGGGCTGAACACTGAAGCTTTCTTT.

The V call is TRBV6-6, the J call TRBJ1-1; no clear D. CDR3 length: 13 residues. With 6 bases removed from V and 2 bases from J, the gap between germline ends came to 10 bases. The germline V gene has CDR1 MNHNY and CDR2 SVGAGI (reference sequence). CDR3 protein: CASSPGINTEAFF. Here the CDR3 DNA reads TGTGCCAGCAGCCCCGGGATAAACACTGAAGCTTTCTTT.

V usage is TRBV5-1 and J usage is TRBJ1-2; TRBD1 agrees at 9 bases. The germline CDR1 and CDR2 sequences are SGHRS and YFSETQ. J lost 4 bases, V lost 4 bases, and 11 bases had no gene match. The length of the CDR3 is 16 residues. The CDR3 sequence is CASSLTTGGRSYGYTF. CDR3 DNA: TGCGCCAGCAGCCTTACAACAGGGGGCCGCAGCTATGGCTACACCTTC.

CDR3 sequence reads: CASSEGAGRTYEQYF. The CDR3 region has the DNA TGTGCCAGCAGTGAAGGGGCAGGCCGAACCTACGAGCAGTACTTC. The chain carries TRBV6-1 and TRBJ2-7; D remains unclear. With 1 base removed from V and 2 bases from J, the gap between germline ends came to 12 bases. CDR3 length: 15 amino acids. CDR1 and CDR2 from the germline V gene are MNHNS and SASEGT.